Listed below are T cell receptor beta chains from one sample, sequenced in a study of esophageal squamous cell carcinoma under preoperative chemotherapy. TCRdb independently ran MiXCR on the PCR reads; one entry per CDR3 protein. The sample contains about 6,600 distinct CDR3 sequences, about 30% of which appear only once. Sample collection was performed from a patient given preoperative chemotherapy. The receptors come from a human donor with esophageal squamous cell carcinoma. The donor label of this sample is uncertain. CDR3s include the opening cysteine and the closing phenylalanine or tryptophan. D genes are given only for firm matches. Some rows mark clone size as missing; the rest say once, few, many or name a class of expanded clone.

d_gene: TRBD2; abundance: medium-sized; v_gene: TRBV25-1; j_gene: TRBJ2-5; CDR3nt: TGTGCCAGCAGTGAATCTGGCGGGAGTAGAGAGACCCAGTACTTC; CDR3aa: CASSESGGSRETQYF
d_gene: TRBD2; abundance: -; v_gene: TRBV7-2; j_gene: TRBJ2-1; CDR3nt: TGTGCCAGCAGACTGAGCGGGGGTAGTGGTGAGCAGTGGTTC; CDR3aa: CASRLSGGSGEQWF
d_gene: TRBD2; abundance: -; v_gene: TRBV27; j_gene: TRBJ2-7; CDR3nt: TGTGCCAGCAGGAGAGCGGGGGAGTACGAGCAGGACTTC; CDR3aa: CASRRAGEYEQDF
d_gene: -; abundance: -; v_gene: TRBV7-2; j_gene: TRBJ2-7; CDR3nt: TGTGCCAGCAGCGAGGGGGGGGACACCTACGAGCAGTACTTC; CDR3aa: CASSEGGDTYEQYF
d_gene: -; abundance: -; v_gene: TRBV4-1; j_gene: TRBJ2-1; CDR3nt: TGCGCCAGCAGCCAAGATCTCGGAACCTACGAGCAGGTCTTC; CDR3aa: CASSQDLGTYEQVF
d_gene: TRBD2; abundance: -; v_gene: TRBV20-1; j_gene: TRBJ2-5; CDR3nt: TGCAGTGCTAGTGCCACGGGACTAGCGGGAGTACGGGAGACCCAGTACTTC; CDR3aa: CSASATGLAGVRETQYF
d_gene: -; abundance: medium-sized; v_gene: TRBV7-2; j_gene: TRBJ2-7; CDR3nt: TGTGCCAGCAGCTTAGGAGGGGAGTTGCAGTACTTC; CDR3aa: CASSLGGELQYF
d_gene: -; abundance: medium-sized; v_gene: TRBV7-2; j_gene: TRBJ2-4; CDR3nt: TGTGCCAGCAGCCCCACAGGAGGGCTAGCCAAAAACATTCAGTACTTC; CDR3aa: CASSPTGGLAKNIQYF
d_gene: -; abundance: many; v_gene: TRBV7-8; j_gene: TRBJ1-6; CDR3nt: TGTGCCAGCAGGGACATACTTCAGGGTTCACCCCTCCACTTT; CDR3aa: CASRDILQGSPLHF
d_gene: -; abundance: many; v_gene: TRBV7-2; j_gene: TRBJ2-1; CDR3nt: TGTGCCAGCACCCCTAGTGCAGACGAGCAGTTCTTC; CDR3aa: CASTPSADEQFF
d_gene: -; abundance: medium-sized; v_gene: TRBV6-1; j_gene: TRBJ2-7; CDR3nt: TGTGCCAGCAGTGAAGTGAGTACAGCGATTTACGAGCAGTACTTC; CDR3aa: CASSEVSTAIYEQYF
d_gene: TRBD2; abundance: medium-sized; v_gene: TRBV7-2; j_gene: TRBJ2-1; CDR3nt: TGTGCCAGCAGCTTGGCGGGAGGCTTACATGAGCAGTTCTTC; CDR3aa: CASSLAGGLHEQFF
d_gene: -; abundance: many; v_gene: TRBV11-3; j_gene: TRBJ2-1; CDR3nt: TGTGCCAGCAGCCGTATCTCGGGACAAACTGAGCAGTTCTTC; CDR3aa: CASSRISGQTEQFF
d_gene: -; abundance: many; v_gene: TRBV6-1; j_gene: TRBJ1-1; CDR3nt: TGTGCCAGCAGTGAATACAGCGGGGACACTGAAGCTTTCTTT; CDR3aa: CASSEYSGDTEAFF
d_gene: -; abundance: -; v_gene: TRBV7-8; j_gene: TRBJ2-4; CDR3nt: TGTGCCAGCAGCTTAGTACGGTCCGGGCGGTACTTC; CDR3aa: CASSLVRSGRYF
d_gene: TRBD1; abundance: -; v_gene: TRBV6-1; j_gene: TRBJ2-7; CDR3nt: TGTGCCAGCAGGGCAGGACAGGGAGGCGAGCAGTACTTC; CDR3aa: CASRAGQGGEQYF
d_gene: -; abundance: -; v_gene: TRBV10-3; j_gene: TRBJ2-3; CDR3nt: TGTGCCACGTCACGGGGGGCCATAGATACGCAGTATTTT; CDR3aa: CATSRGAIDTQYF
d_gene: TRBD2; abundance: many; v_gene: TRBV7-6; j_gene: TRBJ2-5; CDR3nt: TGTGCCAGCACCGCGGGGGGAGAGACCCAGTACTTC; CDR3aa: CASTAGGETQYF
d_gene: -; abundance: -; v_gene: TRBV20-1; j_gene: TRBJ2-1; CDR3nt: TGCAGTGCTAGAGATAAAGCGGAATTGGGGTTGGATGAGCAGTTCTTC; CDR3aa: CSARDKAELGLDEQFF
d_gene: TRBD2; abundance: medium-sized; v_gene: TRBV7-2; j_gene: TRBJ2-1; CDR3nt: TGTGCCAGCAGGGTTACTAGCGGGACCTCCTACAATGAGCAGTTCTTC; CDR3aa: CASRVTSGTSYNEQFF
d_gene: TRBD2; abundance: -; v_gene: TRBV7-6; j_gene: TRBJ2-1; CDR3nt: TGTGCCAGCAGCTTAGGGGTGGCTAGCGGGAGTTACAGGGAGCAGTTCTTC; CDR3aa: CASSLGVASGSYREQFF
d_gene: TRBD2; abundance: medium-sized; v_gene: TRBV5-6; j_gene: TRBJ2-1; CDR3nt: TGTGCCAGCAACTGGGGACTAGCACCCTACAATGAGCAGTTCTTC; CDR3aa: CASNWGLAPYNEQFF
d_gene: -; abundance: medium-sized; v_gene: TRBV12-3/TRBV12-4; j_gene: TRBJ2-7; CDR3nt: TGTGCCAGCAGTCCAGGACTGAGGAGCTCCTACGAGCAGTACTTC; CDR3aa: CASSPGLRSSYEQYF
d_gene: -; abundance: medium-sized; v_gene: TRBV11-2; j_gene: TRBJ2-5; CDR3nt: TGTGCCAGCAGCGTCGGGACTCTGGGAGGAGAGACCCAGTACTTC; CDR3aa: CASSVGTLGGETQYF
d_gene: -; abundance: many; v_gene: TRBV6-1; j_gene: TRBJ2-5; CDR3nt: TGTGCCAGCAGGATGGCCATGGGGAGTAATAAAGAGACCCAGTACTTC; CDR3aa: CASRMAMGSNKETQYF
d_gene: -; abundance: -; v_gene: TRBV6-1; j_gene: TRBJ2-1; CDR3nt: TGTGCCAGCATGGCCGGGACGAGCGGGCGCAATGAGCAGTTCTTC; CDR3aa: CASMAGTSGRNEQFF
d_gene: TRBD2; abundance: large; v_gene: TRBV7-2; j_gene: TRBJ2-1; CDR3nt: TGTGCCAGCAGCGATAGCGGGTTTAGTGAGCAGTTCTTC; CDR3aa: CASSDSGFSEQFF
d_gene: -; abundance: -; v_gene: TRBV7-2; j_gene: TRBJ2-1; CDR3nt: TGTGGCAGCAGCTTAGTCTGGGCGGAGGTTGCCTACAATGAGCGGTTCTTC; CDR3aa: CGSSLVWAEVAYNERFF
d_gene: -; abundance: few; v_gene: TRBV5-1; j_gene: TRBJ2-1; CDR3nt: TGCGCCAGCAGCTTGGCCGCTGGGAACTCCTACAATGAGCAGTTCTTC; CDR3aa: CASSLAAGNSYNEQFF
d_gene: TRBD1; abundance: -; v_gene: TRBV6-1; j_gene: TRBJ1-3; CDR3nt: TGTGCCAGCAGGATGACAGGGACCAGCTCTGGAAACACCATATATTTT; CDR3aa: CASRMTGTSSGNTIYF
d_gene: TRBD2; abundance: -; v_gene: TRBV5-6; j_gene: TRBJ2-5; CDR3nt: TGTGCCAGCAGCCCCGCTCTGAGCGGGAGGCAAGAGACCCAGTACTTC; CDR3aa: CASSPALSGRQETQYF
d_gene: -; abundance: many; v_gene: TRBV7-2; j_gene: TRBJ1-1; CDR3nt: TGTGCCAGCACCTGGGGACGGTCAAACACTGAAGCTTTCTTT; CDR3aa: CASTWGRSNTEAFF
d_gene: -; abundance: medium-sized; v_gene: TRBV6-5; j_gene: TRBJ2-4; CDR3nt: TGTGCCAGCAGTTATTCGGAGGCCCGAACGCGGTACTTC; CDR3aa: CASSYSEARTRYF
d_gene: -; abundance: many; v_gene: TRBV7-6; j_gene: TRBJ2-1; CDR3nt: TGTGCCAGCAGCTCTGGAGAATACGAGCAGTTCTTC; CDR3aa: CASSSGEYEQFF
d_gene: -; abundance: many; v_gene: TRBV6-1; j_gene: TRBJ2-1; CDR3nt: TGTGCCAGCAGTCCGACGGTTGGAAAGGGGTACGAGCAGTTCTTC; CDR3aa: CASSPTVGKGYEQFF
d_gene: -; abundance: many; v_gene: TRBV11-3; j_gene: TRBJ2-3; CDR3nt: TGTGCCAGCAGCTTCCTACCGGGACGTAGCACAGATACGCAGTATTTT; CDR3aa: CASSFLPGRSTDTQYF
d_gene: -; abundance: medium-sized; v_gene: TRBV11-2; j_gene: TRBJ2-5; CDR3nt: TGTGCCAGCAGCTTAAGACTACAAGAGACCCAGTACTTC; CDR3aa: CASSLRLQETQYF